Following are 8 T cell receptor beta chains from one sample sequenced in a study of blood T cell repertoires in COVID-19. Sequenced by immunoSEQ multiplex PCR; TCRdb stores in-frame clones only, minus some. The table includes about 320,000 clones, 85% detected once. Sequencing was carried out using PBMCs or T cells enriched from blood (not recorded which). The receptor set was obtained from a woman in her 30s who had been exposed to COVID-19.

The chain recombines TRBV2 with TRBJ1-1; unclear D gene. This CDR3 has 11 residues. Trimming cost V 6 bases and J 3 bases, with 5 bases left between them. Germline V lookup: CDR1 SNHLY, CDR2 FYNNEI. Here the CDR3 reads CASRPDTEAFF. CDR3 nucleotides: TGTGCCAGCAGGCCGGACACTGAAGCTTTCTTT.

Points on this clone: At the DNA level, this CDR3 is encoded by other sequences in the same sample as well. The chain is built from TRBV25-1 and TRBJ1-2; perhaps TRBD1 as D (6 bases). The length of the CDR3 is 13 residues. Trimming left V 3 bases short and J 2 bases short, with 7 bases between. Germline CDR1 reads MGHDK; CDR2 reads SYGVNS. The CDR3 is CASSDRGNYGYTF. The DNA for the CDR3 is TGTGCCAGCAGTGATAGGGGGAACTATGGCTACACCTTC.

This clone was seen just once. Here the CDR3 DNA reads TGTGCCAGCAGGGCCCAGGAAAAACTGTTTTTT. This codes for CASRAQEKLFF. This chain connects TRBV2 to TRBJ1-4, with D unclear. V gave up 6 bases and J gave up 8 bases, with 7 bases separating them. Germline-derived CDR1 and CDR2 are SNHLY and FYNNEI. This CDR3 has 11 amino acids.

V gene TRBV5-1 combines with J gene TRBJ2-1; 7 bases are a match to TRBD1. The ends lost 3 bases at V and 5 bases at J; junction bases unmatched: 14. Germline CDR1 is SGHRS and CDR2 is YFSETQ. This CDR3 contains 17 residues. The CDR3 loop is CASSSGRGNRGNNEQFF. CDR3 DNA: TGCGCCAGCAGCTCGGGCCGAGGGAACAGGGGAAACAATGAGCAGTTCTTC.

The chain combines TRBV7-2 with TRBJ2-5; maybe TRBD1 (5 bases). V was shortened by 2 bases and J by 4 bases, with 8 bases between the two germline ends. Germline lookup yields CDR1 SGHTA and CDR2 FQGNSA. The CDR3 has 13 residues. CDR3 sequence reads: CASSLRQSETQYF. The CDR3 DNA sequence: TGTGCCAGCAGCTTAAGACAGTCAGAGACCCAGTACTTC.

The chain combines TRBV30 with TRBJ2-7; TRBD1 agrees at 8 bases. Per the germline V gene, CDR1 is GTSNPN and CDR2 is SVGIG (reference sequence). The CDR3 extends over 13 amino acids. V lost 8 bases and J lost 2; bases outside the gene matches: 8. CDR3 in amino acids: CAGHQDRAYEQYF. The CDR3 DNA sequence: TGTGCCGGCCATCAGGACAGGGCCTACGAGCAGTACTTC. The variable domain in full, completed from reference TRBV30 and TRBJ2-7, reads SQTIHQWPATLVQPVGSPLSLECTVEGTSNPNLYWYRQAAGRGLQLLFYSVGIGQISSEVPQNLSASRPQDRQFILSSKKLLLSDSGFYLCAGHQDRAYEQYFGPGTRLTVT.

The gene calls are TRBV18 and TRBJ1-2, with TRBD1 matching over 9 bases. The CDR3 is 15 residues long. CDR1 KGHSH and CDR2 LQKENI come from the germline V gene. The V segment lost 1 base and the J segment 5 bases; nucleotides outside the gene matches: 5. The CDR3 loop reads CASSPRDRDMYGYTF. DNA for the CDR3: TGTGCCAGCTCACCACGGGACAGGGATATGTATGGCTACACCTTC. The full variable domain, its missing parts supplied by reference TRBV18 and TRBJ1-2, is NAGVMQNPRHLVRRRGQEARLRCSPMKGHSHVYWYRQLPEEGLKFMVYLQKENIIDESGMPKERFSAEFPKEGPSILRIQQVVRGDSAAYFCASSPRDRDMYGYTFGSGTRLTVV.

J is TRBJ2-5 and V is TRBV7-2; D unresolved. The ends were cut back, 5 bases at V and 0 bases at J, with 7 bases in the middle. The length of the CDR3 is 13 residues. CDR1 is SGHTA and CDR2 is FQGNSA in the germline V gene. For the CDR3, the DNA is TGTGCCAGCAGCCGCGCATACCAAGAGACCCAGTACTTC. It codes for CASSRAYQETQYF.